This entry lists 29 T cell receptor beta chains sequenced from one sample in a study of blood T cell repertoires in COVID-19. Sequencing used immunoSEQ multiplex PCR; TCRdb keeps in-frame clones, though not all of them. The sample contains 260,000 or so clones, roughly four fifths of which appear only once. Sequenced material: peripheral blood. Source of these receptors: a woman aged 70-85 years with acute or convalescent COVID-19.

The chain recombines TRBV5-5 with TRBJ2-7; D unresolved. V was cut by 3 bases and J by 7 bases, with 11 bases left in between. From germline, CDR1 is SGHKS and CDR2 YYEKEE (reference sequence). This CDR3 contains 12 residues. Here the CDR3 DNA reads TGTGCCAGCAGCTCTTATACTCTAGAGCAGTACTTC. Translation gives CASSSYTLEQYF.

This clone was counted once. J is TRBJ2-7 and V is TRBV9; D is uncertain. Trimming cost V 5 bases and J 6 bases, with 9 bases left between them. CDR1 and CDR2 from the germline V gene are SGDLS and YYNGEE. The CDR3 is made up of 11 amino acids. CDR3 DNA: TGTGCCAGCAGTCGAGATGGCGAGCAGTACTTC. Translating it yields CASSRDGEQYF. Combining the CDR3 with reference TRBV9 and TRBJ2-7 gives the whole variable domain DSGVTQTPKHLITATGQRVTLRCSPRSGDLSVYWYQQSLDQGLQFLIQYYNGEERAKGNILERFSAQQFPDLHSELNLSSLELGDSALYFCASSRDGEQYFGPGTRLTVT.

The chain couples TRBV11-2 to TRBJ2-2; 9 positions agree with TRBD1. CDR1 SGHAT and CDR2 FQNNGV come from the germline V gene. Trimming at V came to 5 bases and at J to 6 bases, leaving 4 bases not matched to a gene. The CDR3 covers 14 residues. CDR3 nucleotides: TGTGCCAGCAGCAAGACAGGGGGGGCCGGGGAGCTGTTTTTT. Its protein is CASSKTGGAGELFF.

The chain combines TRBV28 with TRBJ1-1; D gene unclear. The CDR3 covers 13 residues. Between the trimmed V and J ends, which lost 2 bases and 4 bases, there was a span of 8 bases. The V gene's germline CDR1 is MDHEN and CDR2 SYDVKM. The CDR3 here is CASSLPQLTEAFF. The CDR3 region has the DNA TGTGCCAGCAGTTTACCACAGCTCACTGAAGCTTTCTTT.

The V and J genes are TRBV11-2 and TRBJ1-1; a weak D match, TRBD1 (5 bases). This CDR3 spans 15 amino acids. The germline CDR1 and CDR2 sequences are SGHAT and FQNNGV. V lost 5 bases and J 4 bases, leaving 17 bases between the germline ends. CDR3 amino acids: CASSLSGTTATEAFF. In nucleotides, the CDR3 is TGTGCCAGCAGCCTATCAGGGACTACTGCCACTGAAGCTTTCTTT.

This chain joins TRBV6-1 and TRBJ1-5; 7 bases are shared with TRBD1. The V segment lost 1 base and the J segment 4 bases; nucleotides outside the gene matches: 1. Germline V CDR1 and CDR2: MNHNS, SASEGT. The CDR3 sequence is 14 residues long. In DNA form, the CDR3 reads TGTGCCAGCAGTGAAGGGGGACAGAATCAGCCCCAGCATTTT. Amino acids: CASSEGGQNQPQHF.

The chain links TRBV3-1 (or the pseudogene TRBV3-2) to TRBJ2-7, with D possibly being TRBD1 (6 bases). Germline V gene lookup returns CDR1 LGHDT and CDR2 YNNKEL (reference sequence). Trimming shortened V by 1 base and J by 2 bases, and 12 bases separated the two germline ends. There are 15 residues in the CDR3. The CDR3 loop is CASSQGGDKTYEQYF. The DNA of the CDR3 is TGTGCCAGCAGCCAAGGAGGGGACAAGACCTACGAGCAGTACTTC.

A note on this clone: The same CDR3 arises from other DNA sequences in this sample as well. The rearrangement uses TRBV2 and TRBJ1-3, with 9 bases identical to TRBD1. Unmatched junction bases numbered 4, after V lost 3 bases and J lost 4 bases. In germline, CDR1 is SNHLY, CDR2 FYNNEI. The CDR3 runs 15 residues. CDR3 amino acids: CASSDRTGAGNTIYF. The DNA of the CDR3 is TGTGCCAGCAGTGACCGGACAGGGGCCGGAAACACCATATATTTT.

The CDR3 coding sequence is TGTGCCAGCAGCCAGGACAGGGGGGTGTACGAGCAGTACTTC. Amino acid sequence: CASSQDRGVYEQYF. The chain joins TRBV5-4 to TRBJ2-7, with TRBD1 identical over 10 bases. CDR1 is SGHNT and CDR2 is YYREEE in the germline V gene (reference sequence). V lost 4 bases, J lost 4 bases, and 5 bases stayed unmatched. The length of the CDR3 is 14 residues. Full variable domain (rest looked up from reference TRBV5-4 and TRBJ2-7): ETGVTQSPTHLIKTRGQQVTLRCSSQSGHNTVSWYQQALGQGPQFIFQYYREEENGRGNFPPRFSGLQFPNYSSELNVNALELDDSALYLCASSQDRGVYEQYFGPGTRLTVT.

Points on this clone: Relative to the germline gene, one junction end is altered; a read error may explain this. The chain recombines TRBV19 with TRBJ1-4; 7 nucleotides agree with TRBD1. Per the germline V gene, CDR1 is LNHDA and CDR2 is SQIVND (reference sequence). This CDR3 comprises 13 residues. The CDR3 DNA follows: TGTGTCAGTAGTCCCCGGGACAGTGAAAAACTGTTTTTT. Its protein product is CVSSPRDSEKLFF.

This chain joins TRBV7-9 and TRBJ2-1, with D maybe TRBD2 (5 bases). Trimming stripped 5 bases from V and 0 bases from J, with 20 bases between. CDR1 is SEHNR and CDR2 is FQNEAQ in the germline V gene (reference sequence). This CDR3 contains 18 residues. CDR3 sequence reads: CASSPKSGRASSYNEQFF. The CDR3 DNA reads as TGTGCCAGCAGCCCCAAGAGCGGCCGTGCCAGCTCCTACAATGAGCAGTTCTTC. Combining the CDR3 with reference TRBV7-9 and TRBJ2-1 gives the whole variable domain DTGVSQNPRHKITKRGQNVTFRCDPISEHNRLYWYRQTLGQGPEFLTYFQNEAQLEKSRLLSDRFSAERPKGSFSTLEIQRTEQGDSAMYLCASSPKSGRASSYNEQFFGPGTRLTVL.

The chain has TRBV7-9 and TRBJ1-2, with a weak D call TRBD1 (5 bases). CDR1 and CDR2 (germline): SEHNR, FQNEAQ (reference sequence). Trimming shortened V by 5 bases and J by 4 bases, and 8 bases separated the two germline ends. The CDR3 runs 12 residues. In DNA form, the CDR3 reads TGTGCCAGCAGCGGGGCCAGCTATGGCTACACCTTC. It is translated as CASSGASYGYTF.

The chain employs TRBV25-1 and TRBJ1-2; D remains unclear. The length of the CDR3 is 14 residues. Germline CDR1 and CDR2: MGHDK and SYGVNS. Trimming took 3 bases from V and 7 from J, leaving 15 bases between them. In DNA, the CDR3 is TGTGCCAGCAGTGACGGTGGCACCTCGGGTGGCTACACCTTC. Amino acid sequence: CASSDGGTSGGYTF.

The gene calls are TRBV19 and TRBJ1-6; 9 bases line up with TRBD1. The junction had 7 bases not matched to a gene; V was cut back by 3 bases and J by 10 bases. This CDR3 contains 15 residues. The germline CDR1 and CDR2 sequences are LNHDA and SQIVND (reference sequence). As DNA, the CDR3 is TGTGCCAGTAGTATCGGGACAGGGATTGCATCACCCCTCCACTTT. This codes for CASSIGTGIASPLHF.

This chain uses TRBV7-6 with TRBJ2-7; tentative D call: TRBD1 (5 bases). V gave up 5 bases and J gave up 1 base, with 15 bases separating them. Germline values: CDR1 SGHVS, CDR2 FNYEAQ. CDR3 size: 15 residues. CDR3 bases: TGTGCCAGCAGCCCGTTCACAGGAGATTCCTACGAGCAGTACTTC. Protein: CASSPFTGDSYEQYF.

The V and J genes are TRBV12-3 or TRBV12-4 and TRBJ1-2; TRBD1 matches at 9 bases. After removal of 5 bases from V and 14 bases from J, the junction contained 9 bases not matched to a gene. This CDR3 has 12 amino acids. The CDR3 loop is CASSPGQGYWTF. CDR3 nucleotides: TGTGCCAGCAGTCCGGGACAGGGCTACTGGACCTTC.

The chain links TRBV5-1 to TRBJ1-2; 10 bases match TRBD1. Per germline, CDR1 SGHRS and CDR2 YFSETQ. J lost 6 bases, V lost 6 bases, and 8 bases had no gene match. This CDR3 has 14 residues. DNA for the CDR3: TGCGCCAGCACCTATGCCGGGACAGGGGATGGCTACACCTTC. Protein sequence: CASTYAGTGDGYTF.

J is TRBJ2-5 and V is TRBV3-1 (or the pseudogene TRBV3-2), with D perhaps TRBD2 (5 bases). Trimming stripped 1 base from V and 4 bases from J, with 7 bases between. This CDR3 spans 13 amino acids. Germline CDR1 is LGHDT and CDR2 is YNNKEL (reference sequence). The chain's CDR3 is CASSQGGPETQYF. Written as DNA, the CDR3 is TGTGCCAGCAGCCAAGGCGGGCCAGAGACCCAGTACTTC.

This clone was detected a few times. This chain joins TRBV28 and TRBJ1-2, with D uncertain. Germline V gene data show CDR1 as MDHEN and CDR2 as SYDVKM. The CDR3 runs to 11 residues. The germline V and J ends were trimmed by 6 bases and 4 bases, with 6 bases remaining between them. Written as DNA, the CDR3 is TGTGCCAGCAGCCTTAGCTATGGCTACACCTTC. This gives the protein CASSLSYGYTF.

The chain joins TRBV5-1 to TRBJ1-6, with 8 bases fitting TRBD1. V shed 1 base, J shed 7 bases, and the junction held 7 bases outside the gene matches. Germline CDR1 is SGHRS and CDR2 is YFSETQ. The CDR3 loop spans 16 amino acids. Here the CDR3 reads CASSLRPGGLNSPLHF. CDR3 in DNA: TGCGCCAGCAGCTTGAGGCCAGGGGGCCTCAATTCACCCCTCCACTTT.

This sequence joins TRBV11-2 and TRBJ2-2; D is uncertain. V lost 3 bases and J lost 0, with 8 bases in between. The CDR3 runs to 15 residues. Germline assignment: CDR1 SGHAT and CDR2 FQNNGV. This chain's CDR3 is CASSFSVTNTGELFF. CDR3 in DNA: TGTGCCAGCAGCTTCTCGGTTACGAACACCGGGGAGCTGTTTTTT.

The J gene is TRBJ2-2, the V gene TRBV5-1, with a weak D call TRBD1 (6 bases). Per the germline V gene, CDR1 is SGHRS and CDR2 is YFSETQ. The CDR3 is 15 amino acids. The germline V and J ends were trimmed by 2 bases and 4 bases, with 12 bases remaining between them. For the CDR3, the DNA is TGCGCCAGCAGCTTACAGGGCGCGGGCACCGGGGAGCTGTTTTTT. Protein product: CASSLQGAGTGELFF.

The V and J genes are TRBV7-2 and TRBJ1-2; possible D gene TRBD1, 6 bases. Trimming took off 5 bases at V and 4 bases at J, with 17 bases between the two ends. From germline, CDR1 is SGHTA and CDR2 FQGNSA. CDR3 size: 15 residues. The CDR3 protein is CASSPQGPLGYGYTF. CDR3 nucleotide sequence: TGTGCCAGCAGCCCCCAGGGGCCCCTGGGCTATGGCTACACCTTC. Full variable domain (missing parts from reference TRBV7-2 and TRBJ1-2): GAGVSQSPSNKVTEKGKDVELRCDPISGHTALYWYRQSLGQGLEFLIYFQGNSAPDKSGLPSDRFSAERTGGSVSTLTIQRTQQEDSAVYLCASSPQGPLGYGYTFGSGTRLTVV.

The genes are TRBV5-5 and TRBJ2-7; the match to TRBD1 covers 9 bases. The CDR3 has 15 amino acids. V shed 5 bases, J shed 2 bases, and the junction held 8 bases outside the gene matches. Looked up from germline, CDR1 is SGHKS and CDR2 is YYEKEE (reference sequence). CDR3 loop: CASSPPGQGTYEQYF. The CDR3 coding sequence is TGTGCCAGCAGTCCCCCGGGACAGGGAACCTACGAGCAGTACTTC. The entire variable domain, with the rest obtained from reference TRBV5-5 and TRBJ2-7, is as follows: DAGVTQSPTHLIKTRGQQVTLRCSPISGHKSVSWYQQVLGQGPQFIFQYYEKEERGRGNFPDRFSARQFPNYSSELNVNALLLGDSALYLCASSPPGQGTYEQYFGPGTRLTVT.

The chain is built from TRBV7-8 and TRBJ1-5; 10 bases match TRBD1. CDR3 length: 18 residues. The V segment lost 2 bases and the J segment 0 bases; nucleotides outside the gene matches: 7. Germline V gene data show CDR1 as SGHVS and CDR2 as FQNEAQ. Here the CDR3 DNA reads TGTGCCAGCAGCTTAACCGGGACAGGGGCAAATAGCAATCAGCCCCAGCATTTT. This sequence encodes CASSLTGTGANSNQPQHF.

The chain links TRBV4-2 to TRBJ1-2; 7 bases line up with TRBD1. CDR1 is LGHNA, CDR2 YNFKEQ, per germline. V gave up 2 bases and J gave up 4 bases; unmatched junction bases: 10. The CDR3 has 16 amino acids. CDR3 sequence reads: CASSQSPTGTSYGYTF. In DNA, the CDR3 is TGTGCCAGCAGCCAAAGCCCGACAGGGACGAGCTATGGCTACACCTTC.

The CDR3 spells CASSLGQAPTEQYF. In DNA form, the CDR3 reads TGCGCCAGTTCTTTGGGACAAGCCCCCACCGAGCAGTACTTC. The chain couples TRBV10-2 to TRBJ2-7, with D possibly matching TRBD1 (6 bases). V was shortened by 9 bases and J by 6 bases, with 21 bases between the two germline ends. Germline assignment: CDR1 WSHSY and CDR2 SAAADI. This CDR3 spans 14 amino acids.

Remarks on this clone: A junction boundary mismatches the germline segment, possibly from a read error. V and J are TRBV7-7 and TRBJ2-1; no reliable D call. The germline V gene has CDR1 SSHAT and CDR2 FNYEAQ (reference sequence). The CDR3 has 14 residues. The CDR3 loop reads CASSPLSSYNEQFF. CDR3 nucleotides: TGTGCTAGCAGCCCCCTAAGCTCCTACAATGAGCAGTTCTTC.

The chain is built from TRBV5-1 and TRBJ2-7, with D uncertain. The germline V and J ends were trimmed by 3 bases and 5 bases, with 9 bases remaining between them. Germline loops: CDR1 SGHRS, CDR2 YFSETQ. This CDR3 region has 12 residues. The chain's CDR3 is CASSSSSHEQYF. The CDR3 nucleotides read TGCGCCAGCAGCTCCAGTTCCCACGAGCAGTACTTC.